Given below is one T cell receptor (beta chain) in context. Its antigen is undetermined. This sample was taken from a study of shared clonotypes between healthy human individuals. Notes on the study in general: Estimated clonotype richness was generally higher in naive than memory subsets. Relative to their counterparts shared across all four donors, non-shared clonotypes exhibited diminished generation probabilities.

CDR1 and CDR2 (germline): MNHNS, SASEGT. This CDR3 spans 14 amino acids. Trimming stripped 8 bases from V and 0 bases from J, with 11 bases between. Clones were sequenced by immunoSEQ multiplex PCR, and TCRdb holds only the in-frame ones, with some missing. The sample includes over a million clones, roughly 96% of them seen just once. The V call is TRBV6-1, the J call TRBJ1-5; no reliable D call. The material sequenced was naive CD4+ T cells sorted from blood. Indicated subset: CD45RA+ positively selected. This receptor was obtained from a young man in good health. The DNA for the CDR3 is TGTGCCAGCTTACGGACGGATAGCAATCAGCCCCAGCATTTT. This encodes CASLRTDSNQPQHF.